Shown below are 4 T cell receptor beta chains from a single sample sequenced in a study of beta chain features in type 1 diabetes. Whole-study findings and limits: There was a moderate but significant shortening of TCRB CDR3s in all four CD4+ subsets of Type 1 diabetes patients.

As every portion of the isolated RNA was reverse transcribed, the sequencing read expressed TCRB transcripts. Generated by immunoSEQ multiplex PCR, the TCRdb table keeps only in-frame clones and is missing some. The sample has about 160,000 clones, less than 9.5% seen once. Their recognized antigens are unknown. Source material: central memory CD4+ T cells from blood. These receptors all come from a woman in her thirties or forties with type 1 diabetes.

V and J are TRBV2 and TRBJ2-1; TRBD2 aligns across 14 bases. The V gene end was trimmed by 6 bases and the J gene end by 9 bases; junction bases not matched to a gene: 7. Germline V lookup: CDR1 SNHLY, CDR2 FYNNEI. The CDR3 sequence is 15 residues long. CDR3 sequence (DNA): TGTGCCAGCAGCCCTCGACTAGCGGGAGGGGGTGAGCAGTTCTTC. Translation gives CASSPRLAGGGEQFF.

This clone turned up a few times. The chain couples TRBV30 to TRBJ2-1; D may be TRBD1 (5 bases). The CDR3 sequence is 15 residues long. V dropped 5 bases and J dropped 9 bases, with 23 bases sitting between them. Germline CDR1 GTSNPN, CDR2 SVGIG (reference sequence). The CDR3 sequence is CAWGAWSARLTEQFF. Here the CDR3 DNA reads TGTGCCTGGGGGGCCTGGTCCGCCCGTCTCACTGAGCAGTTCTTC.

The V and J genes are TRBV30 and TRBJ1-2, with no clear D. Germline V gives CDR1 GTSNPN, CDR2 SVGIG (reference sequence). Trimming stripped 4 bases from V and 5 bases from J, with 8 bases between. The CDR3 contains 11 residues. The CDR3: CAWTGTYGYTF. CDR3 DNA sequence: TGTGCCTGGACGGGAACATATGGCTACACCTTC.

In this sample, this clone turned up a few times. This chain uses TRBV28 with TRBJ1-6, with TRBD1 identical over 7 bases. This CDR3 is built from 14 residues. Germline assignment: CDR1 MDHEN and CDR2 SYDVKM. The V and J ends lost 0 bases and 9 bases, in that order; junction bases with no gene match: 2. Here the CDR3 DNA reads TGTGCCAGCAGTTTATGGGACAGGAGTTCACCCCTCCACTTT. Amino acids: CASSLWDRSSPLHF. The full variable domain, in which reference TRBV28 and TRBJ1-6 provide the parts outside the CDR3, is DVKVTQSSRYLVKRTGEKVFLECVQDMDHENMFWYRQDPGLGLRLIYFSYDVKMKEKGDIPEGYSVSREKKERFSLILESASTNQTSMYLCASSLWDRSSPLHFGNGTRLTVT.